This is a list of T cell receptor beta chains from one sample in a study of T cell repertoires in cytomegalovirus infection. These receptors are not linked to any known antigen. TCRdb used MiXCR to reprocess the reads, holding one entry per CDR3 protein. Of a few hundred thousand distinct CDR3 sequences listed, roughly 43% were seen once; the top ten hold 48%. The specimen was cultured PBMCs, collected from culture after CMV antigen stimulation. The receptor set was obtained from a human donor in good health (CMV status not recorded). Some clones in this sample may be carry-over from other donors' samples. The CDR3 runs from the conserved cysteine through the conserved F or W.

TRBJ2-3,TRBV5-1,CASSLGGAGIADTQYF
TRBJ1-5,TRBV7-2,CASSFKGDQPQHF
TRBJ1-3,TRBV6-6,CASRTGAAAKGGNTIYF
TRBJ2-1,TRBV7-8,CASSPPRLAGGYREQFF
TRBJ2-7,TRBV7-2,CASSFPGTLRHPGIDEQYF
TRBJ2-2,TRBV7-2,CASTNRLAGNTGELFF
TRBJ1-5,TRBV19,CASSIFMGQTSPPQHF
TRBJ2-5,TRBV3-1,CASSQEGQGGGTQYF
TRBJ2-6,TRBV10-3,CAISDKGQGALGANVLTF
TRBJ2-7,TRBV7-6,CASSIPLAFEQYF
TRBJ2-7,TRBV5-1,CASSLGQGFGEQYF
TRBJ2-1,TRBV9,CASSAPQGGDYNEQFF
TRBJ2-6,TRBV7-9,CASSLELRRGDSGANVLTF
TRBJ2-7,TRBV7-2,CASSLGVGGPAEQYF
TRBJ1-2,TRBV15,CATSFERTGSAKANYGYTF
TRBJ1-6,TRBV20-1,CSASGPRSSPLHF
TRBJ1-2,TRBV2,CASSAGTSYGYTF
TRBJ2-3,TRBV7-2,CASSLGWAGGGTQYF
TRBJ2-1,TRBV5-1,CASSAGGTSEEKQFF
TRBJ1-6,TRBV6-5,CASSYSERTNSPLHF
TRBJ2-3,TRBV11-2,CASSLSGGGRLTDTQYF
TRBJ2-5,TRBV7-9,CASSLGAGPETQYF
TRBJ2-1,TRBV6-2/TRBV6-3,CASEGAGGGNEQFF
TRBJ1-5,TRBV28,CASSLPMGYQPQHF
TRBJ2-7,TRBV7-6,CASSPQSAGGWEQYF
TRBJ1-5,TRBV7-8,CASSLGQERNQPQHF
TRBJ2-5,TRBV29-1,CSVELGMGQGTQYF
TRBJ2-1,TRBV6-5,CASRPGGYWYEQFF
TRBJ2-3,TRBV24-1,CATSEPAPGQGSDTQYF
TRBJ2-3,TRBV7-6,CASSLDPSHPTQYF
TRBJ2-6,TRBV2,CASMAPDSGANVLTF
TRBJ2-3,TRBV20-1,CSLERGLAGARGTDTQYF
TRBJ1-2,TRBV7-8,CASSVNRDGRGYTF
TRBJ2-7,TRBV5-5,CASSSLAGGFYEQYF
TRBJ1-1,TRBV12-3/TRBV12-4,CASSLIVNTEAFF
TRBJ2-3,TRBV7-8,CASSALGTQYF
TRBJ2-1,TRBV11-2,CASSSRAGGTNEQFF
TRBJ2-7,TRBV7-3,CASSATGHEQYF
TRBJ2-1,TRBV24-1,CATSDHPGGSYNEQFF
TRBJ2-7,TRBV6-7,CASSYSNHCGTGDPYSYEQYF
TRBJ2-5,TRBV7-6,CASSFGGAEETQYF
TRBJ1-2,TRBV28,CASSLGQGEGYTF
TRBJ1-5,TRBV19,CASRRDTRDQPQHF